This passage covers 29 T cell receptor beta chains from one sample sequenced in a study of cytomegalovirus exposure and HLA in healthy donors (dated by TCRdb to the late 2010s). Library construction relied on the immunoSEQ multiplex PCR assay. For the multiplex PCR, a mixture combining 60 forward primers for TCR Vbeta segments and 13 reverse primers for TCR Jbeta segments was used. Imported from immuneACCESS, the table was reduced by TCRdb to in-frame sequences with V and J called. These copies leave out some clones; in studies compared against another copy, an unresolved V gene accounts for under half, and the cause of the remainder is not known. For this sample the table gives roughly 120,000 clones, of which 65% to 90% were detected only once. 2.2% of the sample is taken by the ten largest. Sequencing was performed on PBMCs. The origin of the receptors is a woman aged 35 to 49 in good health and CMV-seronegative.

The chain uses TRBV30 and TRBJ1-5, with TRBD1 identical over 7 bases. The CDR3 has 15 residues. Germline V gene lookup returns CDR1 GTSNPN and CDR2 SVGIG (reference sequence). V lost 1 base to trimming and J lost 0 bases; unmatched junction nucleotides: 3. The chain's CDR3 is CAWSAAGGSNQPQHF. The CDR3 DNA reads TGTGCCTGGAGTGCGGCAGGGGGTAGCAATCAGCCCCAGCATTTT.

V gene TRBV28 combines with J gene TRBJ1-1, with D perhaps TRBD1 (6 bases). The CDR3 consists of 13 residues. The germline V and J ends were trimmed by 5 bases and 9 bases, with 16 bases remaining between them. Germline V gene data show CDR1 as MDHEN and CDR2 as SYDVKM. CDR3 sequence: CASSPTTRGKAFF. As DNA, the CDR3 is TGTGCCAGCAGTCCAACAACCAGGGGTAAAGCTTTCTTT.

The J gene is TRBJ1-4, the V gene TRBV4-3; TRBD1 agrees at 8 bases. CDR3 size: 17 residues. In germline, CDR1 is LGHNA, CDR2 YSLEER. With 3 bases clipped from V and 0 bases from J, the junction kept 6 bases outside the gene matches. The CDR3 sequence is CASSQDRELATNEKLFF. DNA for the CDR3: TGCGCCAGCAGCCAGGACAGGGAACTTGCAACTAATGAAAAACTGTTTTTT.

The chain has TRBV5-1 and TRBJ1-1; 7 bases align to TRBD1. Germline trimming cut 3 bases from V and 1 base from J; bases unmatched to any gene: 6. Germline V gives CDR1 SGHRS, CDR2 YFSETQ. CDR3 length equals 15 residues. The CDR3 region is CASSSRQGQNTEAFF. Here the CDR3 DNA reads TGCGCCAGCAGCTCAAGACAGGGCCAGAACACTGAAGCTTTCTTT.

This clone turned up a few times. J is TRBJ1-5 and V is TRBV4-1; unclear D gene. This CDR3 has 13 residues. The V end lost 1 base, the J end lost 5 bases, and 6 bases lay between the germline ends. Germline assignment: CDR1 MGHRA and CDR2 YSYEKL. The CDR3 DNA reads as TGCGCCAGCAGCCAAGGAGCGGATCAGCCCCAGCATTTT. Translated, it gives CASSQGADQPQHF.

This chain links TRBV28 with TRBJ2-7; possible D gene TRBD1, 6 bases. CDR1 is MDHEN and CDR2 is SYDVKM in the germline V gene. The CDR3 covers 13 residues. The ends were cut back, 5 bases at V and 4 bases at J, with 12 bases in the middle. DNA of the CDR3: TGTGCCAGCAGTCTCCGGACAGTTTACGAGCAGTACTTC. It encodes CASSLRTVYEQYF.

The chain is built from TRBV5-6 and TRBJ2-5; 9 bases fit TRBD2. The better agreement between TRBJ2-7 and the DNA end casts doubt on the J call. The CDR3 consists of 14 residues. Germline CDR1 reads SGHDT; CDR2 reads YYEEEE. The CDR3 protein is CASSPAGAGGEQYF. CDR3 sequence (DNA): TGTGCCAGCAGCCCTGCTGGAGCGGGGGGCGAGCAGTACTTC.

The rearrangement links TRBV7-2 to TRBJ2-4; 8 bases line up with TRBD1. Germline lookup yields CDR1 SGHTA and CDR2 FQGNSA. The CDR3 is made up of 14 amino acids. Trimming cost V 2 bases and J 6 bases; bases outside gene matches: 3. The CDR3 bases are TGTGCCAGCAGCTTACCAGGGGGCCCAAACATTCAGTACTTC. Its translation is CASSLPGGPNIQYF.

The rearrangement uses TRBV5-6 and TRBJ1-3; the match to TRBD1 covers 8 bases. V shed 1 base and J 4 bases; nucleotides not matched to a gene: 7. Per germline, CDR1 SGHDT and CDR2 YYEEEE. The CDR3 spans 16 residues. CDR3 coding DNA: TGTGCCAGCAGCTTGTGGGGACAGGCTCCAGGAAACACCATATATTTT. It is translated as CASSLWGQAPGNTIYF.

This clone rates as large. This sample also contains other DNA sequences that code for the same CDR3. This sequence joins TRBV9 and TRBJ2-5; the match to TRBD2 covers 12 bases. Germline V gene lookup returns CDR1 SGDLS and CDR2 YYNGEE. After removal of 3 bases from V and 2 bases from J, the junction contained 14 bases not matched to a gene. The CDR3 contains 19 residues. This CDR3 reads CASSDPSGLAGTVQETQYF. CDR3 DNA: TGTGCCAGCAGCGACCCCTCCGGACTAGCGGGAACTGTTCAAGAGACCCAGTACTTC.

The rearrangement links TRBV2 to TRBJ1-1, with TRBD1 matching 7 bases. V lost 6 bases, J lost 2 bases, and 6 bases stayed unmatched. The CDR3 consists of 14 residues. Per the germline V gene, CDR1 is SNHLY and CDR2 is FYNNEI. The DNA for the CDR3 is TGTGCCAGCAGACACAGGGGCCTAAACACTGAAGCTTTCTTT. Amino acids: CASRHRGLNTEAFF.

This clone has a handful of counts. The chain joins TRBV2 to TRBJ2-4, with D possibly being TRBD1 (5 bases). The CDR3 is made up of 14 amino acids. V gave up 7 bases and J gave up 0 bases, with 10 bases separating them. Germline CDR1 is SNHLY and CDR2 is FYNNEI. For the CDR3, the DNA is TGTGCCAGCAACCTACAGGTAGCCAAAAACATTCAGTACTTC. The encoded protein is CASNLQVAKNIQYF.

The chain is built from TRBV10-3 and TRBJ2-3; 9 bases line up with TRBD1. V dropped 1 base and J dropped 7; count of bases not matched to a gene: 12. Germline CDR1 is ENHRY and CDR2 is SYGVKD. The CDR3 is made up of 17 amino acids. CDR3: CAISEYLQGAGENTQYF. CDR3 nucleotide sequence: TGTGCCATCAGTGAGTACTTACAGGGGGCTGGAGAAAATACGCAGTATTTT.

The chain couples TRBV11-3 to TRBJ1-6; a weak D match, TRBD1 (6 bases). The CDR3 sequence is 17 residues long. Trimming left V 0 bases short and J 9 bases short, with 18 bases between. Germline V lookup: CDR1 SGHNT, CDR2 YENEEA. CDR3 DNA sequence: TGTGCCAGCAGCTTAGATCTAGGCAGGGGTGAGGTTTCACCCCTCCACTTT. It encodes CASSLDLGRGEVSPLHF.

The chain joins TRBV4-1 to TRBJ2-3, with TRBD2 identical over 13 bases. Germline values: CDR1 MGHRA, CDR2 YSYEKL. The CDR3 runs 17 residues. With 1 base clipped from V and 5 bases from J, the junction kept 6 bases outside the gene matches. DNA of the CDR3: TGCGCCAGCAGCCAAGTAACTAGCGGGGGGGCCGAAGATACGCAGTATTTT. Residues: CASSQVTSGGAEDTQYF.

The chain links TRBV5-1 to TRBJ2-3, with TRBD2 matching over 9 bases. After removal of 2 bases from V and 4 bases from J, the junction contained 5 bases not matched to a gene. The CDR3 loop spans 15 amino acids. Germline V gene sequence: CDR1 SGHRS, CDR2 YFSETQ. The chain's CDR3 is CASSFGGGVSDTQYF. CDR3 bases: TGCGCCAGCAGCTTTGGCGGGGGGGTTTCAGATACGCAGTATTTT.

The chain carries TRBV5-1 and TRBJ2-7; 10 bases align to TRBD2. This CDR3 has 15 amino acids. The junction had 10 bases not matched to a gene; V was cut back by 4 bases and J by 6 bases. The germline V gene encodes CDR1 SGHRS and CDR2 YFSETQ. The CDR3 coding sequence is TGCGCCAGCAGCCGGCAATCTAGCGGGAGCTCCGAGCAGTACTTC. Residues: CASSRQSSGSSEQYF.

This chain uses TRBV5-4 with TRBJ1-1; TRBD1 matches 8 bases. Losses at the gene ends were 2 bases for V and 4 bases for J; bases not matched to a gene: 7. CDR3 length: 15 amino acids. Germline V gives CDR1 SGHNT, CDR2 YYREEE (reference sequence). For the CDR3, the DNA is TGTGCCAGCAGCTTCACCAGGGGGCAGAGCACTGAAGCTTTCTTT. Translated, it gives CASSFTRGQSTEAFF.

This chain joins TRBV7-8 and TRBJ2-3, with TRBD2 identical over 9 bases. The CDR3 is made up of 15 amino acids. J lost 2 bases, V lost 2 bases, and 2 bases had no gene match. Germline V gene data show CDR1 as SGHVS and CDR2 as FQNEAQ. The CDR3 DNA sequence: TGTGCCAGCAGCTTATTAGCGGGGGTCACAGATACGCAGTATTTT. Translation: CASSLLAGVTDTQYF.

The J gene is TRBJ2-7, the V gene TRBV28, with D unresolved. The V gene's germline CDR1 is MDHEN and CDR2 SYDVKM. Trimming cost V 3 bases and J 0 bases, with 6 bases left between them. This CDR3 contains 13 residues. CDR3 bases: TGTGCCAGCAGTTTTCTCAGCTCCTACGAGCAGTACTTC. This codes for CASSFLSSYEQYF.

This chain links TRBV5-8 with TRBJ2-7; D unclear. Germline CDR1 SGHTS, CDR2 YDEGEE. CDR3 size: 14 residues. The germline V and J ends were trimmed by 2 bases and 0 bases, with 9 bases remaining between them. The DNA for the CDR3 is TGTGCCAGCAGCTTAAGAGACAACTCCTACGAGCAGTACTTC. Translating it yields CASSLRDNSYEQYF.

The V gene is TRBV9, the J gene TRBJ2-3; weak D call: TRBD2 (6 bases). Trimming removed 4 bases from V and 2 bases from J, with 14 bases in between. Germline V gene lookup returns CDR1 SGDLS and CDR2 YYNGEE. CDR3 length: 15 residues. This CDR3 is CASSPHSGDTDTQYF. CDR3 in DNA: TGTGCCAGCAGCCCCCATAGCGGCGACACAGATACGCAGTATTTT.

The chain has TRBV5-4 and TRBJ2-2, with a possible D match to TRBD1 (6 bases). CDR1 is SGHNT, CDR2 YYREEE, per germline (reference sequence). The CDR3 loop spans 17 amino acids. The ends were cut back, 3 bases at V and 0 bases at J, with 15 bases in the middle. The CDR3 DNA reads as TGTGCCAGCAGCTCACTACAGGGTTACACGAACACCGGGGAGCTGTTTTTT. Translation: CASSSLQGYTNTGELFF. The full variable domain, with the rest looked up from reference TRBV5-4 and TRBJ2-2, is ETGVTQSPTHLIKTRGQQVTLRCSSQSGHNTVSWYQQALGQGPQFIFQYYREEENGRGNFPPRFSGLQFPNYSSELNVNALELDDSALYLCASSSLQGYTNTGELFFGEGSRLTVL.

In DNA, the CDR3 is TGTGCCAGCAGCTTGGAGGCCCATCGGGGTCAGCCCCAGCATTTT. This translates into CASSLEAHRGQPQHF. The V and J genes are TRBV7-2 and TRBJ1-5; D gene ambiguous. The V gene's germline CDR1 is SGHTA and CDR2 FQGNSA. The CDR3 is made up of 15 amino acids. Trimming cost V 3 bases and J 6 bases, with 15 bases left between them.

This sequence joins TRBV4-3 and TRBJ2-7, with a possible D match to TRBD1 (6 bases). This CDR3 spans 15 amino acids. Germline lookup yields CDR1 LGHNA and CDR2 YSLEER. V was cut by 4 bases and J by 2 bases, with 15 bases left in between. The CDR3 loop is CASSLERAGAYEQYF. The CDR3 DNA reads as TGCGCCAGCAGCCTGGAAAGGGCAGGGGCCTACGAGCAGTACTTC.

This clone occurred a few times. The chain recombines TRBV7-2 with TRBJ2-1; weak D call: TRBD2 (5 bases). V was shortened by 0 bases and J by 10 bases, with 16 bases between the two germline ends. CDR1 is SGHTA and CDR2 is FQGNSA in the germline V gene. This CDR3 is built from 15 residues. CDR3 loop: CASSLAGILRLEQFF. CDR3 DNA sequence: TGTGCCAGCAGCTTAGCCGGGATTCTCAGGTTGGAGCAGTTCTTC.

This chain joins TRBV6-6 and TRBJ1-1; D not certain. Germline V lookup: CDR1 MNHNY, CDR2 SVGAGI (reference sequence). V shed 8 bases and J shed 7 bases, with 17 bases lying between them. The CDR3 covers 13 residues. CDR3 sequence: CASRLGSGLEAFF. For the CDR3, the DNA is TGTGCCAGCCGCCTTGGGTCTGGGCTTGAAGCTTTCTTT.

This clone was seen only a few times. The chain couples TRBV7-9 to TRBJ2-7; D not resolved. Trimming stripped 1 base from V and 7 bases from J, with 5 bases between. Germline V gives CDR1 SEHNR, CDR2 FQNEAQ (reference sequence). The CDR3 consists of 11 residues. This chain's CDR3 is CASSLDCEQYF. DNA of the CDR3: TGTGCCAGCAGCTTAGACTGTGAGCAGTACTTC. Based on the CDR3 plus reference TRBV7-9 and TRBJ2-7, the full variable domain is DTGVSQNPRHKITKRGQNVTFRCDPISEHNRLYWYRQTLGQGPEFLTYFQNEAQLEKSRLLSDRFSAERPKGSFSTLEIQRTEQGDSAMYLCASSLDCEQYFGPGTRLTVT.

V usage is TRBV9 and J usage is TRBJ2-1; 9 nucleotides line up with TRBD1. The CDR3 extends over 15 amino acids. Germline CDR1 and CDR2: SGDLS and YYNGEE. V was clipped by 3 bases and J by 6 bases; unmatched bases: 7. This CDR3 reads CASSARDRALNEQFF. The CDR3 DNA sequence: TGTGCCAGCAGCGCCCGGGACAGGGCCCTCAATGAGCAGTTCTTC.